A single T cell receptor (beta chain) is shown here with its context. The data derive from a study of T cell changes during pregnancy in multiple sclerosis. Libraries were prepared by immunoSEQ multiplex PCR; TCRdb keeps only in-frame clonotypes and omits some of them. The sample holds about 32,000 clones, over 85% seen once. CDR1 and CDR2 (germline): KGHSY, FQNENV. J was trimmed by 6 bases and V by 4 bases; bases with no gene match: 7. This CDR3 contains 14 residues. The chain links TRBV16 to TRBJ2-7; 9 bases fit TRBD1. Sequences were derived from CD8+ T cells from peripheral blood mononuclear cells, sampled in the first trimester of pregnancy. This receptor was obtained from a female donor with multiple sclerosis, enrolled in a pregnancy study. The CDR3 loop is CASSLGQGMGEQYF. In DNA form, the CDR3 reads TGTGCCAGCAGCCTGGGACAGGGTATGGGCGAGCAGTACTTC.